The clone carrying this TCR beta chain appeared a single time. This record comes from a study of blood T cell repertoires in COVID-19. Only in-frame clones appear in the TCRdb table, and some are missing; sequencing was by immunoSEQ multiplex PCR. Among 300,000 to 350,000 clones listed, 90% to 95% were seen once. Clinical histories supplied by participants themselves formed the basis of cohort assignment. Trimming took off 2 bases at V and 0 bases at J, with 10 bases between the two ends. The CDR3 sequence is 15 residues long. Germline CDR1 is SGHAT and CDR2 is FQNNGV. This chain joins TRBV11-2 and TRBJ2-5; D might be TRBD1 (5 bases). The receptor was derived from a woman aged 25-40 years who had been exposed to COVID-19. Source material: PBMCs or T cells enriched from blood (not recorded which). The CDR3 region is CASSLYPRDQETQYF. The DNA for the CDR3 is TGTGCCAGCAGCTTATACCCCAGGGACCAAGAGACCCAGTACTTC. Full variable domain (missing parts from reference TRBV11-2 and TRBJ2-5): EAGVAQSPRYKIIEKRQSVAFWCNPISGHATLYWYQQILGQGPKLLIQFQNNGVVDDSQLPKDRFSAERLKGVDSTLKIQPAKLEDSAVYLCASSLYPRDQETQYFGPGTRLLVL.